This T cell receptor beta chain stems from a study of CD8+ T cells in alopecia areata (dated by TCRdb to 2017 to 2018). Broadly, across the study: To study T cell clonal expansion in alopecia areata, the researchers applied high-throughput TCRbeta sequencing to both the C3H/HeJ mouse model and human patients. Scalp tissue and sorted CD4+ and CD8+ peripheral blood T cells from patchy and totalis/universalis alopecia areata patients and from healthy controls were covered by human TCRbeta sequencing. Scalp clonality was compared across normal scalp (n=4), patchy alopecia areata scalp (n=8), and alopecia totalis/universalis scalp (n=8). RNA was obtained with the PAXgene miRNA kit for fixed scalp, the miRNeasy kit for PBMCs, and the RNeasy kit for mouse skin. TCRbeta CDR3 regions were amplified by immunoSEQ multiplex PCR with 35 Vbeta forward and 13 Jbeta reverse primers.

PBMCs were separated by density centrifugation and stained for CD3, CD4 and CD8, after which CD4+ and CD8+ T cells were sorted on a FACSAria. Scalp biopsies and blood samples were provided by unaffected controls. The protocol used for the library was the immunoSEQ multiplex PCR assay. RNA was extracted from all samples and reverse transcribed into cDNA, which served as template for TCR sequencing. First-strand cDNA was synthesized using SuperScript III with a 2:1 mix of oligo-dT and random hexamers. A synthetic immune receptor repertoire was used to assess amplification bias, and residual bias was removed computationally. The authors' analysis ran thus. Raw reads were preprocessed to remove errors, and CDR3 was defined according to IMGT conventions as the region from the conserved cysteine to phenylalanine. Clonality was computed by normalizing Shannon entropy by log2 of the number of productive unique TCRs and subtracting the result from 1. Scalp TCRbeta sequences were cross-referenced with sorted blood CD4 and CD8 repertoires so that the CD4 or CD8 identity of scalp clones could be inferred. TCRdb mirrors the immuneACCESS table, restricted to in-frame sequences. Some clones are absent from its copies; in checked studies, under half trace to an unresolved V gene, and the reason for the others is unknown. That table gives V, J and clone size, and the DNA gave D and trimming. This sample has some 100,000 clones in its table, and 55% to 80% of those were observed once. The ten largest account for about 3% of the sample.

Trimming takes 4 bases from V and 7 bases from J, and the germline ends sit 14 bases apart. The germline V gene provides CDR1 SGDLS and CDR2 YYNGEE. Its CDR3 holds 13 amino acids, cysteine through phenylalanine. The sequence is cut down to CDR3 DNA, 39 bases in frame from base 1. The full study reports these points: Resident alphabeta T cells in normal human skin are also sequenced, complicating scalp TCR repertoire analysis, unlike mouse skin dominated by gammadelta T cells. TCR sequences shared between patients were less clear than in mice, possibly partly because of HLA diversity in the patient population. Lesional scalp, especially in alopecia totalis/universalis, showed higher clonality and more expanded CD8+ clones than normal scalp, suggesting antigenic drive.

Details on this clone: There is no known antigen for this receptor. Per-nucleotide qualities are absent, and no much larger clonotype sits a single base away.

This sequence uses TRBV9 and TRBJ1-2; too little of a D gene remains to name it. Sequencing was carried out using CD4+ T cells sorted from blood. This receptor was identified in a human donor in good health. The CDR3 reads as follows: CASSNTREFGYTF. The sequenced DNA: TGTGCCAGCAGCAACACTCGGGAGTTTGGCTACACCTTC. The full variable domain, completed from the reference TRBV9 and TRBJ1-2 proteins outside the CDR3, reads DSGVTQTPKHLITATGQRVTLRCSPRSGDLSVYWYQQSLDQGLQFLIQYYNGEERAKGNILERFSAQQFPDLHSELNLSSLELGDSALYFCASSNTREFGYTFGSGTRLTVV.